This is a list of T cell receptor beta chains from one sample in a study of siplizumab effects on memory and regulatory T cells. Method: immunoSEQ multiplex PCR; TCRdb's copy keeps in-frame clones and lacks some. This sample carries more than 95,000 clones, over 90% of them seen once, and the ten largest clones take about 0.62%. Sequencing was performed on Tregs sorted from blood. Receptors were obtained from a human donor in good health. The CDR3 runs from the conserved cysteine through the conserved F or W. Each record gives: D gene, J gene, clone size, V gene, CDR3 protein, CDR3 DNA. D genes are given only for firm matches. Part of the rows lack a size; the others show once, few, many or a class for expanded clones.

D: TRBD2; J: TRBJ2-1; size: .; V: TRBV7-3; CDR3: CASSLYGGGAPFYNEQFF; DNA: TGTGCCAGCAGCTTATACGGCGGGGGGGCCCCTTTCTACAATGAGCAGTTCTTC
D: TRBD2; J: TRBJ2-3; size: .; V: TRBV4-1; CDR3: CASSPRLAGGTDTQYF; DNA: TGCGCCAGCAGCCCCCGACTAGCGGGGGGCACAGATACGCAGTATTTT
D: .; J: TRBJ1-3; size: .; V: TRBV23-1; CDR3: CASSQFALKRGNTIYF; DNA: TGCGCCAGCAGTCAATTTGCCCTAAAGCGCGGAAACACCATATATTTT
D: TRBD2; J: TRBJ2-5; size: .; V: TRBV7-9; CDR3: CASSLMRERETQYF; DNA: TGTGCCAGCAGCTTAATGCGGGAGCGAGAGACCCAGTACTTC
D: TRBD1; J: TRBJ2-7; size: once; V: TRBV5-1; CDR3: CASSLSGTGTYEQYF; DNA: TGCGCCAGCAGCTTGTCGGGGACAGGGACCTACGAGCAGTACTTC
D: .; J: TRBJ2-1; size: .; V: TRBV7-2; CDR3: CASSLSGDNEQFF; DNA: TGTGCCAGCAGCTTAAGTGGGGACAATGAGCAGTTCTTC
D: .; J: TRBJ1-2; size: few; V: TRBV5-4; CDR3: CASSLDVGGGYGYTF; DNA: TGTGCCAGCAGCTTGGATGTAGGGGGGGGCTATGGCTACACCTTC
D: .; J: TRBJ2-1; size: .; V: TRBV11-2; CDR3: CASSLGRSSYNEQFF; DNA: TGTGCCAGCAGCTTGGGGAGGAGCTCCTACAATGAGCAGTTCTTC
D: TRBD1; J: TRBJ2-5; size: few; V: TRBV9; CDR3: CASSATGGSETQYF; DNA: TGTGCCAGCAGCGCGACAGGGGGGTCAGAGACCCAGTACTTC
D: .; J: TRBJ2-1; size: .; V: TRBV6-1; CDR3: CASSRRAPGTNEQFF; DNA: TGTGCCAGCAGTCGCCGTGCTCCGGGGACCAATGAGCAGTTCTTC
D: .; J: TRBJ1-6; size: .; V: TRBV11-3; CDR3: CAKTGRVRSLHF; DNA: TGTGCCAAAACAGGGAGGGTTAGGTCCCTCCACTTT
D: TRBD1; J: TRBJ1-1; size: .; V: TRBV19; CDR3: CASSTSTGRWTEAFF; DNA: TGTGCCAGTAGTACATCGACAGGGAGGTGGACTGAAGCTTTCTTT
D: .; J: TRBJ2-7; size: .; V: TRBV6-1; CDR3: CASRRTVSYEQYF; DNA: TGTGCCAGCAGGCGGACGGTCTCCTACGAGCAGTACTTC
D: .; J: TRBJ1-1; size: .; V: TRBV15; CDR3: CATSRDRGSEAFF; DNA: TGTGCCACCAGCAGAGATAGGGGGTCTGAAGCTTTCTTT
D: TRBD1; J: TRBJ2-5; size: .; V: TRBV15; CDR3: CATSSWDSQDETQYF; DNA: TGTGCCACCAGCAGCTGGGACAGCCAAGATGAGACCCAGTACTTC
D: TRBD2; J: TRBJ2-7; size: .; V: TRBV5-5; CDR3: CASSLARLAGAVSYEQYF; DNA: TGTGCCAGCAGCTTGGCTCGGCTAGCGGGGGCCGTTTCCTACGAGCAGTACTTC